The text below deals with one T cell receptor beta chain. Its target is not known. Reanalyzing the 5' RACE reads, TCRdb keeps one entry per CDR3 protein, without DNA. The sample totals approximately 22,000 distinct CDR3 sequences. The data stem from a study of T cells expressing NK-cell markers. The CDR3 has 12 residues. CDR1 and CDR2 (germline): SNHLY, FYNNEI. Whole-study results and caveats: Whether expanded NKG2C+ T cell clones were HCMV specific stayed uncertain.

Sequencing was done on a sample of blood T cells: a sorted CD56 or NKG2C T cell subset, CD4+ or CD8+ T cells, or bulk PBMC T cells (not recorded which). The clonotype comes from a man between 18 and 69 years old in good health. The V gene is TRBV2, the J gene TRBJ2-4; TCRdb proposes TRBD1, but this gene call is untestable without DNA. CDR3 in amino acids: CASSEERPGGYF.